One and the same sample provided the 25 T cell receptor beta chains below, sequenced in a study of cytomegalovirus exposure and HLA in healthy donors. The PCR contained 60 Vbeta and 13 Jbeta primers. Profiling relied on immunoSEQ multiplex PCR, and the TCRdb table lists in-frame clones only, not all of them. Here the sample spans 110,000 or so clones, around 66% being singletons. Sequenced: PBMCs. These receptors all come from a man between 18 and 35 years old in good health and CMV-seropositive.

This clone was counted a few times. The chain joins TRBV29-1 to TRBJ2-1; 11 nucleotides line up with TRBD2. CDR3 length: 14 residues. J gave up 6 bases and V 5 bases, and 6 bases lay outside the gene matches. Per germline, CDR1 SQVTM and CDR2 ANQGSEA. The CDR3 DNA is TGCAGCGTTATCCCCACTAGCGGGGGCAATGAGCAGTTCTTC. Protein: CSVIPTSGGNEQFF.

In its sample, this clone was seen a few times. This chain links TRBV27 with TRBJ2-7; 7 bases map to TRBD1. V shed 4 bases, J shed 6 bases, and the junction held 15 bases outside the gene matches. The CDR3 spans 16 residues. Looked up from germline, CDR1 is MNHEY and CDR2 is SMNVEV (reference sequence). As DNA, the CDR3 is TGTGCCAGCAGTTCCGGGTCCCCTTTCAGGGGGTCCGAGCAGTACTTC. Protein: CASSSGSPFRGSEQYF.

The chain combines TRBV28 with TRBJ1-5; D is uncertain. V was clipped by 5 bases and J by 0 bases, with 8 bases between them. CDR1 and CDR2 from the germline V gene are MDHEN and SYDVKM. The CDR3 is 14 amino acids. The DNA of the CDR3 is TGTGCCAGCAGTACGCCAGTTAGCAATCAGCCCCAGCATTTT. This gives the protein CASSTPVSNQPQHF.

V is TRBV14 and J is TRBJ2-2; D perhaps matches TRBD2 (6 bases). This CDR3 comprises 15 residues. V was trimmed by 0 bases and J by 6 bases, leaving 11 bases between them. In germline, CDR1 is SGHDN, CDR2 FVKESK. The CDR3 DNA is TGTGCCAGCAGCCAAGATCGGGGGAGAGCCGGGGAGCTGTTTTTT. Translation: CASSQDRGRAGELFF.

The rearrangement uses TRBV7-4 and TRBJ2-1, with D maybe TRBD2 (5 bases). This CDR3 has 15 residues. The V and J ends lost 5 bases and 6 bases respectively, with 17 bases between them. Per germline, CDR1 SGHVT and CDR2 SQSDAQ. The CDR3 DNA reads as TGTGCCAGCAGCCCACACCAGGTAGCGTCCAATGAGCAGTTCTTC. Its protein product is CASSPHQVASNEQFF.

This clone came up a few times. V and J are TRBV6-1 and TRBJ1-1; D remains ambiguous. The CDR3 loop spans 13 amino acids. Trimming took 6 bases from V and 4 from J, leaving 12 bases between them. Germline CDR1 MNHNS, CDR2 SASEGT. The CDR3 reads CASSPMEGTEAFF. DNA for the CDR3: TGTGCCAGCAGCCCCATGGAGGGCACTGAAGCTTTCTTT.

Here the CDR3 reads CASSELRASGGTGELFF. The CDR3 region has the DNA TGTGCCAGCAGTGAACTCCGGGCTAGCGGGGGGACCGGGGAGCTGTTTTTT. The chain is built from TRBV25-1 and TRBJ2-2; 11 nucleotides match TRBD2. Trimming removed 2 bases from V and 5 bases from J; junction bases left unmatched: 7. The CDR3 runs 17 residues. Germline CDR1 and CDR2: MGHDK and SYGVNS.

CDR3 coding DNA: TGTGCCAGCAGCTATTCGACAGGGAACTATGGCTACACCTTC. Encoded protein: CASSYSTGNYGYTF. The chain links TRBV7-9 to TRBJ1-2; 7 nucleotides align to TRBD1. The V and J ends lost 4 bases and 2 bases, in that order; junction bases with no gene match: 4. CDR3 length: 14 amino acids. The V gene's germline CDR1 is SEHNR and CDR2 FQNEAQ (reference sequence).

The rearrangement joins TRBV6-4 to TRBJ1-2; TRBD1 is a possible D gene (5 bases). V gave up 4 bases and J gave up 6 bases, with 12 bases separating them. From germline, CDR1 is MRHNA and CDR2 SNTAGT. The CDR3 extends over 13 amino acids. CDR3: CASSATGAHGYTF. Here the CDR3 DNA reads TGTGCCAGCAGTGCCACAGGAGCACATGGCTACACCTTC.

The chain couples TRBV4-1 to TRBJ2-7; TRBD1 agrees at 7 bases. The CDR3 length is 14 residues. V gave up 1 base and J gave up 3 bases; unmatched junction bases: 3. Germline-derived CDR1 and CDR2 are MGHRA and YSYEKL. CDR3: CASSQGQGIYEQYF. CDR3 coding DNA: TGCGCCAGCAGCCAAGGACAGGGAATCTACGAGCAGTACTTC.

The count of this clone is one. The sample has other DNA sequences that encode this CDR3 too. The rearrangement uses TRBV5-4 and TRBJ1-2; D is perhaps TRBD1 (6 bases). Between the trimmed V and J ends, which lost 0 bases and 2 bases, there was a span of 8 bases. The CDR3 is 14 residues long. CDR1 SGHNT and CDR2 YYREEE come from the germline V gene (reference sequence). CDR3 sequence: CASSLEQGNYGYTF. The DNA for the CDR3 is TGTGCCAGCAGCTTGGAACAGGGAAACTATGGCTACACCTTC.

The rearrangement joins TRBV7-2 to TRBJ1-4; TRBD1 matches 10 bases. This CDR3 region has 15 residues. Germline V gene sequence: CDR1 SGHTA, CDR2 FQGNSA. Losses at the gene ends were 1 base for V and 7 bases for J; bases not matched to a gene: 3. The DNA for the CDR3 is TGTGCCAGCAGCTTAGTGACAGGGGGCGGTGAAAAACTGTTTTTT. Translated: CASSLVTGGGEKLFF.

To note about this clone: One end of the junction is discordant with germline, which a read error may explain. CDR3 DNA sequence: TGTTCCAGCAGCTTAGGGGACAGGGAGGGTGAAAAACTGTTTTTT. Translation gives CSSSLGDREGEKLFF. This sequence joins TRBV7-9 and TRBJ1-4; TRBD1 matches at 9 bases. The CDR3 loop spans 15 amino acids. Germline CDR1 and CDR2: SEHNR and FQNEAQ (reference sequence).

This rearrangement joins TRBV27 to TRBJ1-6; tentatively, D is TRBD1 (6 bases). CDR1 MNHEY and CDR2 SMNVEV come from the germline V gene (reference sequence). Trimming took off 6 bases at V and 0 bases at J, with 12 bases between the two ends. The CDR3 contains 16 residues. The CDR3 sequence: CASRGKGVSYNSPLHF. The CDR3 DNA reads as TGTGCCAGCAGGGGAAAGGGGGTCTCCTATAATTCACCCCTCCACTTT.

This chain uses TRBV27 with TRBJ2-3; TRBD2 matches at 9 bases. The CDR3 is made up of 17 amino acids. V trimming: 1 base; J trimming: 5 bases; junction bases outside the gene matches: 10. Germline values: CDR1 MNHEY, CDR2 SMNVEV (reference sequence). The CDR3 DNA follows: TGTGCCAGCAGTTTATTTCCTGCGGGGGGGCTGGTAGATACGCAGTATTTT. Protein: CASSLFPAGGLVDTQYF.

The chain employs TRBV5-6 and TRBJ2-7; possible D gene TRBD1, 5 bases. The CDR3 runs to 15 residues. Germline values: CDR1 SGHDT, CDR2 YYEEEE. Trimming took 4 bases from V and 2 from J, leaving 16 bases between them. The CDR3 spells CASSPPWAGTYEQYF. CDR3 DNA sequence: TGTGCCAGCAGCCCCCCTTGGGCAGGGACCTACGAGCAGTACTTC.

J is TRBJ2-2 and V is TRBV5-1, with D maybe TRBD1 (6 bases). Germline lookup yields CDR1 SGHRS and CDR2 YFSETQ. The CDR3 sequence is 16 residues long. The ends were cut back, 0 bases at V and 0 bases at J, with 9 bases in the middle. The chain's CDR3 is CASSLGGTTNTGELFF. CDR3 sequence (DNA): TGCGCCAGCAGCTTGGGGGGGACAACGAACACCGGGGAGCTGTTTTTT.

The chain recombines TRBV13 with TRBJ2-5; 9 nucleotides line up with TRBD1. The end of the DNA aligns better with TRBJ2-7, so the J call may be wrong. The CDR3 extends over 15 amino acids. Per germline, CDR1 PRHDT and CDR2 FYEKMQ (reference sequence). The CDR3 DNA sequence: TGTGCCAGCAGCTTAACACGGGACAGGGTCTACGAGCAGTACTTC. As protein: CASSLTRDRVYEQYF.

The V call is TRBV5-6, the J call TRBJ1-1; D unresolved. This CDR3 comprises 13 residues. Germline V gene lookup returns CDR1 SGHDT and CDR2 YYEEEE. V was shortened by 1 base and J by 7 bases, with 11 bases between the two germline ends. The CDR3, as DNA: TGTGCCAGCAGCTTGTATATCGGTAGTGAAGCTTTCTTT. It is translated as CASSLYIGSEAFF.

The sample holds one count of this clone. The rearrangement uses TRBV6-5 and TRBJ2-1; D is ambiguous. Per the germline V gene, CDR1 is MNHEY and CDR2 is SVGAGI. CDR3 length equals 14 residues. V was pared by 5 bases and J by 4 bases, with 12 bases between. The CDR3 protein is CASSNLRLYNEQFF. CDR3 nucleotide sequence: TGTGCCAGCAGTAACCTGCGGCTATACAATGAGCAGTTCTTC.

The CDR3 loop reads CASSLETSPTGELFF. CDR3 DNA: TGTGCCAGCAGCTTAGAGACTAGTCCCACCGGGGAGCTGTTTTTT. J is TRBJ2-2 and V is TRBV5-4, with D possibly matching TRBD2 (6 bases). Germline CDR1 is SGHNT and CDR2 is YYREEE (reference sequence). This CDR3 region has 15 residues. Trimming pared 2 bases from V and 4 bases from J, leaving 12 bases between.

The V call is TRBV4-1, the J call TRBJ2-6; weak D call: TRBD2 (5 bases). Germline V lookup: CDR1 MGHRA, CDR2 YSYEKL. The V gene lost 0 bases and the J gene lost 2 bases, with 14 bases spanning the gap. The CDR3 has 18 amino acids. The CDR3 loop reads CASSQEAPGIAGANVLTF. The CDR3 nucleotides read TGCGCCAGCAGCCAAGAAGCCCCCGGGATAGCTGGGGCCAACGTCCTGACTTTC.

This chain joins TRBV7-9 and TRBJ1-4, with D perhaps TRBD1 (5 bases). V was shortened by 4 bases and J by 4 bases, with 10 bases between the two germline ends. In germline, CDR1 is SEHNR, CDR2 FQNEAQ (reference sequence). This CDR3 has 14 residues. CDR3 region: CASSSDSLNEKLFF. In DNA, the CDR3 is TGTGCCAGCAGCTCCGACAGTCTTAATGAAAAACTGTTTTTT.

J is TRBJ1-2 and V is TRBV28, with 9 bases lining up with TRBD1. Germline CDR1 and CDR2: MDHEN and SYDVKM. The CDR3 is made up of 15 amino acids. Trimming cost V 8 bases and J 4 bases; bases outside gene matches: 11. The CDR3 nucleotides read TGTGCCAGCCGCCCCCCGGGACAGGGCTCCTATGGCTACACCTTC. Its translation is CASRPPGQGSYGYTF.

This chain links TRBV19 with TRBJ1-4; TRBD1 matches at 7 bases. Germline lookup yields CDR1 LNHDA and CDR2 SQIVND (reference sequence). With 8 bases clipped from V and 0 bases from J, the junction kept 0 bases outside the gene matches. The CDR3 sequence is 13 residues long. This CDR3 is CASGTATNEKLFF. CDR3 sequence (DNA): TGTGCCAGTGGGACAGCAACTAATGAAAAACTGTTTTTT.